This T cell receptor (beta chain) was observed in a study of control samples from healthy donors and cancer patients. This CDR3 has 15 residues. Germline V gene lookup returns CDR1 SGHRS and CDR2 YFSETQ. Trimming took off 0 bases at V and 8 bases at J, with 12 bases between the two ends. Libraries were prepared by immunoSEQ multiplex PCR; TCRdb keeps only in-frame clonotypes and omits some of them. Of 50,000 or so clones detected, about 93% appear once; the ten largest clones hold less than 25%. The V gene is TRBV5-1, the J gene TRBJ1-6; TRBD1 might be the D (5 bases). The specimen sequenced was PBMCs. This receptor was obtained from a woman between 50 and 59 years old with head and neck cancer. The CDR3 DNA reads TGCGCCAGCAGCTTGGGGGGGACGGTTGATTCACCCCTCCACTTT. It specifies CASSLGGTVDSPLHF.